The sequence of this T cell receptor beta chain was determined in a study of cytomegalovirus exposure and HLA in healthy donors (dated by TCRdb to about 2017). For context, the study as a whole: According to an earlier analysis of several hundred of the donors, about 180 million T cells yielded 117 million unique TCR beta sequences and about 300 Gb of sequence data. Because of strong linkage in the cohort, roughly five DR-DQ haplotypes were treated as single units for association and clustering. Alongside the repertoire data, information on donor age, sex, ethnicity and CMV serostatus was compiled. In a later genetic analysis, genome-wide SNP genotypes for about 55% of the roughly 700 donors were used, and that subset was treated as a discovery cohort. On average, roughly 200,000 unique TCR beta nucleotide sequences were sequenced per donor among some 430 genotyped donors of the cohort, with roughly 20% of those sequences being non-productive. The number of donors typed differed by locus, with about 629-640 for A, B, C, DRB1 and DQB1, 522 for DQA1, about 610 for DPA1, and around 460 for DPB1. To study patterns of TCR occurrence, a later analysis re-analyzed previously published TCR beta repertoires from hundreds of donors and added high-resolution HLA genotyping. In the later analysis, no new phenotypic data were used to find candidate immune exposures; instead, reliance was placed on TCR beta sequences and their occurrence across donors. Roughly 300 gigabases of sequencing data and approximately 93 million unique TCR sequences were included in an early release covering about 620 HLA-typed donors. High-throughput TCR immunosequencing, statistical association of individual TCRs with disease status, and machine learning were combined to predict cytomegalovirus infection status. A separate validation cohort of roughly 130 different subjects was used in addition to the approximately 700-subject first cohort. The genetic ancestry cluster associated with self-reported Caucasian donors included about four fifths of the 398 genotyped donors. The aim of the study was to test whether cataloging public T cell receptors could identify signatures of past pathogen exposure. Every repertoire in the discovery cohort had been generated on one and the same sequencing platform. An earlier analysis of 587 of the donors used high-throughput TCR beta sequencing to judge whether each TCR beta V gene segment behaved as functional or pseudogenic. HLA typing included class I and class II loci at four-digit resolution. The study used immunosequencing to profile the T cell repertoires of approximately 690 subjects and linked those repertoires to cytomegalovirus serostatus.

On this clone itself: Its antigen remains undetermined. Per-base quality was not reported, and no clone a single base away is much larger than it.

In total, approximately 700 healthy bone marrow donors made up the cohort. Cohort members were all nominally healthy when sampled, although unrecorded immune exposures were likely present. The donor was CMV seropositive and belonged to the group of 250 to 350 seropositive cohort members. Every donor gave a peripheral blood sample, and the peripheral blood mononuclear cells from that sample were used for TCR beta sequencing. The Qiagen DNeasy Blood Extraction Kit was used to extract genomic DNA from the blood cell samples. Results and caveats for the whole study, not just this receptor: A later analysis found that most CMV-associated TCR beta chains appeared HLA-restricted, with HLA associations seemingly driven largely by CMV exposure. Broadly in line with IMGT annotations, most TCR beta V segments showed up in productive rearrangements about 87% or about 30% of the time in an earlier analysis of 587 of the donors. V-gene and J-gene trimming of TCR beta chains was associated with a missense DCLRE1C variant in a later genetic analysis, and the association was replicated in an independent cohort. According to a later analysis, TCR association rates differed among HLA loci, with DRB1 alleles showing the most associated TCRs and HLA-C alleles showing the fewest. The study gave a list of 150 to 200 TCR beta chains associated with cytomegalovirus. The earlier analysis of 587 of the donors excluded over 15 rarely observed V segments, including chromosome 9 orphons, because counts were too low. Because HLA typing was unavailable for some donors at each locus, only the typed subset was used in association tests. A group of highly shared sequence variants was considered likely to be a technical artifact of the sequencing pipeline. The classifier was reported to diagnose cytomegalovirus status with high specificity and sensitivity in both the original and validation cohorts. In vitro tests confirmed that three of the cytomegalovirus-associated TCR beta chains recognize cytomegalovirus antigens. Immune exposure information for the cohort was limited to CMV serostatus. Some IMGT-functional V segments, including TRBV6-2 and TRBV6-3, could not be told apart with the 87-base-pair reads, so those segments were excluded. Assigning TCR associations to individual alleles was difficult when HLA alleles, especially DR and DQ, strongly co-occurred. A further reported finding was that TCR beta sequences accurately predicted the HLA-A and HLA-B alleles for most subjects in the first cohort. While some public TCRs were present in many individuals, most TCR sequences turned up only very rarely across donors. Specific HLA alleles were associated with over 15,000 TCR beta sequences at a false discovery rate of 0.05 in a later analysis. The cohort was sequenced for TCR beta chains only, and without alpha or paired-chain data the features that could be detected were limited. Presence/absence analyses assumed roughly uniform sequencing depth across donors, an assumption that may not hold. Linkage disequilibrium might explain the correlated functional status among segregating V segments, but an unknown experimental factor could not be excluded. In a later analysis, several top co-occurrence clusters were reported to appear linked to parvovirus B19, influenza, CMV and Epstein-Barr virus. Compared with equally common non-associated chains, HLA-associated TCR beta chains in a later analysis were more clonally expanded and had lower generation probabilities. A later genetic analysis reported fewer N-insertions in productive TCRs among donors in an Asian-associated ancestry cluster than the roughly 650-donor mean. The authors suggested that the approach could potentially be generalized to other disease states and immunological phenotypes.

The method behind the library was the immunoSEQ multiplex PCR assay. The multiplex PCR relied on a mix of 60 forward primers for TCR Vbeta segments and 13 reverse primers for TCR Jbeta segments. Amplification of the CDR3 region of rearranged TCR beta genes was performed with a multiplex PCR assay on genomic DNA. The amplified TCR beta libraries were sequenced on the Illumina HiSeq System as 87-base-pair reads. Processing in the source paper ran as follows. A later analysis counted approximately 76 million unique TCR beta chains across the 670 or so repertoires, and 10 million to 11 million of these chains were shared by at least two donors. Raw reads were error-corrected and collapsed into unique sequences by a nearest-neighbor algorithm in which closely related sequences were merged to remove PCR and sequencing errors. Alignment of CDR3 sequences to IMGT reference sequences was used to assign V, D and J gene segments. Each retained sequence needed at least a six-nucleotide match to both a V gene segment and a J gene segment. A rearrangement counted as productive if the CDR3 had no stop codons and remained in frame with V and J, and every other rearrangement counted as non-productive. Following IMGT convention, CDR3 was defined as the stretch from the second conserved V-encoded cysteine to the conserved J-encoded phenylalanine. The earlier analysis of 587 of the donors excluded sequences that lacked an unambiguous match to a single V gene segment. An earlier analysis of fewer than 750 of the donors classified V segments as functional when productive rearrangements were above 56.7% and as segregating when the standard deviation between donors was above 5%. A statistical classification framework was built for diagnosing cytomegalovirus status from the catalog of TCR beta chain sequences. A later analysis assigned V and J genes by comparing TCR nucleotide sequences with IMGT/GENE-DB human TR gene sequences. Using the TCRdist pipeline, a later analysis assigned CDR3 sequences along with most-parsimonious VDJ recombination scenarios. In a later analysis, each TCR beta chain was defined by its CDR3 amino acid sequence together with its V-gene family, and reads without a unique V-gene family were excluded. In a later analysis, several hundred highly shared, low-generation-probability nucleotide sequences were removed to address suspected cross-contamination and a sequencing artifact. A later analysis calculated a clonal expansion index for each public chain from normalized within-repertoire ranks of inferred template counts. A later analysis computed generation probabilities with a VDJ recombination model fitted to out-of-frame rearrangements, and checked the results against IGoR. A later analysis scored TCR-TCR, TCR-HLA and TCR-CMV co-occurrence with hypergeometric tests, applying a repertoire-size bias correction to TCR pairs. False discovery rates were estimated in a later analysis by permuting HLA or CMV assignments 20 times. In a later analysis, co-occurring TCRs were grouped using DBSCAN, and TCRdist sequence similarity was added for clustering within HLA-allele-positive subsets. For co-occurrence clustering, repertoires with fewer than 30,000 or more than 120,000 public chains were excluded, along with roughly 5 repertoires with anomalous nucleotide sharing. Drawn from immuneACCESS, this table holds only the in-frame rearrangements with V and J called that TCRdb kept. Clones are partly lost; checked studies trace under half to an unresolved V gene and leave the rest unexplained. The V and J calls and clone size are taken from that table; D and trimming were inferred from the DNA. The table for this sample lists 66,000 or so clones; 70% to 90% of them were counted only once. Of the sample, around 1.5% falls within the top ten clones.

The CDR3 covers 14 residues, taking in both the cysteine and the phenylalanine. The kept DNA is CDR3 alone, 42 bases in frame from the first base. CDR1 and CDR2 (MDHEN, SYDVKM) derive from the germline V gene. V lost 6 bases and J lost 1 base, and the count of bases not matched to a germline gene is 5. The sequenced sample was PBMCs. The clonotype comes from a man aged 25 to 40 in good health and CMV-seropositive. The sequence joins TRBV28 to TRBJ2-7, and TRBD1 aligns with 8 junction nucleotides. CDR3 reads: CASRRQGPSYEQYF. The base sequence is TGTGCCAGCAGGCGACAGGGGCCTTCCTACGAGCAGTACTTC. With the rest looked up from the reference TRBV28 and TRBJ2-7 genes rather than sequenced, the full variable domain is DVKVTQSSRYLVKRTGEKVFLECVQDMDHENMFWYRQDPGLGLRLIYFSYDVKMKEKGDIPEGYSVSREKKERFSLILESASTNQTSMYLCASRRQGPSYEQYFGPGTRLTVT.